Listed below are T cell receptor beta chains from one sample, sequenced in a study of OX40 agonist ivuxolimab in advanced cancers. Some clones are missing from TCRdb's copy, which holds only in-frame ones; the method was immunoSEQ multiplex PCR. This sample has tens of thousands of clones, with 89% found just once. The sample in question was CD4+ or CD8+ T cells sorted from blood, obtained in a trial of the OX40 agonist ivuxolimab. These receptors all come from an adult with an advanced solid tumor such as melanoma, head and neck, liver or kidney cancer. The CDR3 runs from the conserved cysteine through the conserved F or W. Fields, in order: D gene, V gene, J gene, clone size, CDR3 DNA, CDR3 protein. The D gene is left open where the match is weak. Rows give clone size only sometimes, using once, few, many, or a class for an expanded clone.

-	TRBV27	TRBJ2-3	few	TGTGCCAGCAGTTCATACCTTTCGGGTAGCACAGATACGCAGTATTTT	CASSSYLSGSTDTQYF
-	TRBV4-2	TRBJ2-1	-	TGTGCCAGCAGCCAAGAAGGCTTGGGGCTAGATTACAATGAGCAGTTCTTC	CASSQEGLGLDYNEQFF
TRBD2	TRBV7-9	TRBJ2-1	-	TGTGCCACTCACCCTAGCGGCTTTAATGAGCAGTTCTTC	CATHPSGFNEQFF
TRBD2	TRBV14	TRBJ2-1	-	TGTGCCAGCAGCCAAGATACCCGGCGGGAGCGGATCTTC	CASSQDTRRERIF
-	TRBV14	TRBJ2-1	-	TGTGCCAGCAGCGAAACCCCCCCCGAGCAGTTCTTC	CASSETPPEQFF
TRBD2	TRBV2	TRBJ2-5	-	TGTGCCACCGGACTAGCGGGAGTTCAAGAGACCCAGTACTTC	CATGLAGVQETQYF
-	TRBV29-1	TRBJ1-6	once	TGCAGCGTTAAGACCGTCGGAAATTCACCCCTCCACTTT	CSVKTVGNSPLHF
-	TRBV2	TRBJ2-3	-	TGTGCCAGCAGTGATGAGTACAGGGAGACAGATACGCAGTATTTT	CASSDEYRETDTQYF
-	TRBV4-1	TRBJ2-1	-	TGCGCCAGCAGCCGAGAGGCCGTTACCAGGTCAAATGAGCAGTTCTTC	CASSREAVTRSNEQFF
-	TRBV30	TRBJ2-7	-	TGTGCCCAGGGGAGGGTCCTCAGCTCCAGCGAGCAGTACTTC	CAQGRVLSSSEQYF
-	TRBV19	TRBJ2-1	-	TGTGCCAGTACCCCGGGCCTTAGCTCCTACAATGAGCAGTTCTTC	CASTPGLSSYNEQFF
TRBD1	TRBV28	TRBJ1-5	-	TGTGCCAGCAGTCTTAGACAGGGGGCAATCCTCCCCTATCAGCCCCAGCATTTT	CASSLRQGAILPYQPQHF
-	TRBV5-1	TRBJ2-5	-	TGCGCCAGCAGCCCTCCAGGCAGCGTTCAAGAGACCCAGTACTTC	CASSPPGSVQETQYF
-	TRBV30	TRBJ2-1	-	TGTGCCTGGAGTGTACGTTCGAAACTATACAATGAGCAGTTCTTC	CAWSVRSKLYNEQFF
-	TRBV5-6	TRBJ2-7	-	TGTGCCAGCAGCCCTTCAGGCACCCTCTACGAGCAGTACTTC	CASSPSGTLYEQYF
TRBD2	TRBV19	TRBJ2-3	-	TGTGCCAGTAGTATGGGACTAGCGGGAGGTGGTACAGATACGCAGTATTTT	CASSMGLAGGGTDTQYF
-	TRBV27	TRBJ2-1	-	TGTGCCAGCAGTTTGTACCCGGCACTAGGGGTTGAGCAGTTCTTC	CASSLYPALGVEQFF
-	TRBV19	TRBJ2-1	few	TGTGCCAGTAGTATAGCCCGGAGCTCCTACAATGAGCAGTTCTTC	CASSIARSSYNEQFF
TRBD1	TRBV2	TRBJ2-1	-	TGTGCCAGTACAGGGGCCCCCTACAATGAGCAGTTCTTC	CASTGAPYNEQFF
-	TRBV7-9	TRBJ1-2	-	TGTGCCAGCAGCTTGGATGCCATTTATGGCTACACCTTC	CASSLDAIYGYTF
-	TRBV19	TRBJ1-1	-	TGTGCCAGTAGTATGGGGACCGGGACTGAAGCTTTCTTT	CASSMGTGTEAFF
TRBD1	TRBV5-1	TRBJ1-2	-	TGCGCCAGCAGCTTGGTCCTAGGGACAGCCTATGGCTACACCTTC	CASSLVLGTAYGYTF
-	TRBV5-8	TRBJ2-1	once	TGTGCCAGCAGCTTGGGACCAGGGAATGAGCAGTTCTTC	CASSLGPGNEQFF
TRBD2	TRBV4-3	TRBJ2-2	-	TGCGCCAGCAGCCAGGGCGGGAGGGCCTCCGGGGAGCTGTTTTTT	CASSQGGRASGELFF
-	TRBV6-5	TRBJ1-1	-	TGTGCCAGCAGTTACTCTCGAGGGTCCCCTGAAGCTTTCTTT	CASSYSRGSPEAFF
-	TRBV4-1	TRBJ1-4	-	TGCGCCAGCAGCCCGTTAGTCGATGGTTGGGACAAGAATGAAAAACTGTTTTTT	CASSPLVDGWDKNEKLFF
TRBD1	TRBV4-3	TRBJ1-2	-	TGCGCCAGCAGCTCAGGGGGTGGCTACACCTTC	CASSSGGGYTF
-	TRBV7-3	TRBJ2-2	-	TGTGCCTCTGCGACTACCGGGGAGCTGTTTTTT	CASATTGELFF
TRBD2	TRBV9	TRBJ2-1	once	TGTGCCAGCAGCGTAGAAAGCGGGAGGGCCTACAATGAGCAGTTCTTC	CASSVESGRAYNEQFF
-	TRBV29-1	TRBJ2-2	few	TGCAGCGGCAAAGGGGACGGCGACACCGGGGCGCTGTTTTTC	CSGKGDGDTGALFF
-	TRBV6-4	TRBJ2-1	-	TGTGCCAGCAGCGCTCGTCTGACAGGAAGCCACAATGAGCAGTTCTTC	CASSARLTGSHNEQFF
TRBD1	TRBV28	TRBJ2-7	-	TGTGCCAGCGGGTTAGGACAGGGCTACGAGCAGTACTTC	CASGLGQGYEQYF
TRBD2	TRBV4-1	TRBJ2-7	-	TGCGCCAGCAGTCGGACTAGCGGAACCTATTCCTACGAGCAGTACTTC	CASSRTSGTYSYEQYF
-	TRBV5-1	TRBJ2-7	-	TGCGCCAGCAGCTTGGACAGGGACTACGAGCAGTACTTC	CASSLDRDYEQYF
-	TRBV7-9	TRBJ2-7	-	TGTGCCAGCAGCTTAGGAGGGACACCGACTCCGTGGGAGCAGTACTTC	CASSLGGTPTPWEQYF
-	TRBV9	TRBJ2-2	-	TGTGCCAGCAGGCCGACCCCTGATAGCTGGGGGGCCGGGGAGCTGTTTTTT	CASRPTPDSWGAGELFF
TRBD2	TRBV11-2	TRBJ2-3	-	TGTGCCAGCAGCTTTAGACTAGCGGGAGGAATAAGCACAGATACGCAGTATTTT	CASSFRLAGGISTDTQYF
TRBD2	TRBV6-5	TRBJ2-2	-	TGTGCCAGCAGTTACGGAGCGGGGACCGGGGAGCTGTTTTTT	CASSYGAGTGELFF
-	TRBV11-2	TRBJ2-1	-	TGTGCCAGCAGCCCATTCTTAAGCTCCTACAATGAGCAGTTCTTC	CASSPFLSSYNEQFF
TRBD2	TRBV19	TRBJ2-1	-	TGTGCCAGTAGTGCCGCGGGGCGGGAGTTGGTAAATGAGCAGTTCTTC	CASSAAGRELVNEQFF
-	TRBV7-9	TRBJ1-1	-	TGTGCCAGCAGCTTAGTTTTGGGGAACACTGAAGCTTTCTTT	CASSLVLGNTEAFF
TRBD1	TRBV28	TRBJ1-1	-	TGTGCCAGCAGTGGGGACAGCTCTCACACTGAAGCTTTCTTT	CASSGDSSHTEAFF
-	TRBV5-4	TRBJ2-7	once	TGTGCCAGCAGCTTGGGGCAGGTTGGCGAGCAGTACTTC	CASSLGQVGEQYF